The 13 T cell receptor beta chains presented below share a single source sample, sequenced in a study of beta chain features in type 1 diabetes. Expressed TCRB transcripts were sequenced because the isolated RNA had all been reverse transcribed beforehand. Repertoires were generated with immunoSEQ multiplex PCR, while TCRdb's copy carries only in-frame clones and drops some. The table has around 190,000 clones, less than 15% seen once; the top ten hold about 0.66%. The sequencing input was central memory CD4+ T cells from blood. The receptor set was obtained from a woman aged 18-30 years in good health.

CDR3 DNA sequence: TGCAGCGTTGAAATAGTACCCGGGGGGACCCAGTACTTC. Encoded protein: CSVEIVPGGTQYF. The chain carries TRBV29-1 and TRBJ2-5; a possible D gene is TRBD2 (6 bases). The germline V gene encodes CDR1 SQVTM and CDR2 ANQGSEA. Trimming stripped 2 bases from V and 7 bases from J, with 14 bases between. There are 13 residues in the CDR3.

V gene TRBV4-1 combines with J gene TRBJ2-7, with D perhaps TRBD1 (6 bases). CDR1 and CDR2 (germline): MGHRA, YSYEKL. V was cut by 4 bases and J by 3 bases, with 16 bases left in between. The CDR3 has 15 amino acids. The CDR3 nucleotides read TGCGCCAGCAGCCCCCTAGGGGGAACTGTCTACGAGCAGTACTTC. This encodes CASSPLGGTVYEQYF.

The CDR3: CASSPDRGGETQYF. The CDR3 region has the DNA TGTGCCAGTAGTCCTGACAGGGGAGGAGAGACCCAGTACTTC. V and J are TRBV19 and TRBJ2-5; 8 bases align to TRBD1. Germline V gene sequence: CDR1 LNHDA, CDR2 SQIVND (reference sequence). V lost 5 bases, J lost 4 bases, and 6 bases stayed unmatched. This CDR3 region has 14 residues.

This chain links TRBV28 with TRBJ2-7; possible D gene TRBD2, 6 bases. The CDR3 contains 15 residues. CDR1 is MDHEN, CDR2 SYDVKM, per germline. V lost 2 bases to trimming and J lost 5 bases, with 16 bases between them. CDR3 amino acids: CASSLIVRGGNEQYF. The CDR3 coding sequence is TGTGCCAGCAGTTTAATTGTGCGGGGAGGTAACGAGCAGTACTTC.

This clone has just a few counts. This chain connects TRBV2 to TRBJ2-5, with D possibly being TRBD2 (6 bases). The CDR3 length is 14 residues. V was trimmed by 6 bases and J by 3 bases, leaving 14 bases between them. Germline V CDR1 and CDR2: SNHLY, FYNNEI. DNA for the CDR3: TGTGCCAGCAGCGTTGGAGGGATCGAAGAGACCCAGTACTTC. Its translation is CASSVGGIEETQYF.

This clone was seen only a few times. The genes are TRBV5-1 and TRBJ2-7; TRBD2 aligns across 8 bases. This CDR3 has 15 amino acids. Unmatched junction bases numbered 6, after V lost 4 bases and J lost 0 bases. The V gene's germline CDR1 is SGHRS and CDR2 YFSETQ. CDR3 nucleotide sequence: TGCGCCAGCAGCACAGAAAGCGGGAGCTCCTACGAGCAGTACTTC. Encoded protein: CASSTESGSSYEQYF.

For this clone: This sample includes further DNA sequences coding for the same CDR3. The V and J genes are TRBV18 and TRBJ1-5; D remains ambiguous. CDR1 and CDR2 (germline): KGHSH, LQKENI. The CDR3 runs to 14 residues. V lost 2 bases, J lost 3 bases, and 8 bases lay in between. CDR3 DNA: TGTGCCAGCTCACCAGGTGGGCCCAATCAGCCCCAGCATTTT. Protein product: CASSPGGPNQPQHF.

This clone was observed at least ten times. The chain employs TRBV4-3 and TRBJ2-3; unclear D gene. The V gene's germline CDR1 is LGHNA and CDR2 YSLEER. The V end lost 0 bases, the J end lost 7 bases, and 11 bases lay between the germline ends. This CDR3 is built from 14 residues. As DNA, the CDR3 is TGCGCCAGCAGCCAAGATCTTGCGCTAAATACGCAGTATTTT. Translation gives CASSQDLALNTQYF.

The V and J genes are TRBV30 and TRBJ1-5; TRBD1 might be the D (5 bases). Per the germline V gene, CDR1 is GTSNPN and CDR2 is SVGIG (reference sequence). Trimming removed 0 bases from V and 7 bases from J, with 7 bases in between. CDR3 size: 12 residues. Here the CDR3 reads CAWSVGGQPQHF. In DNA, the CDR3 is TGTGCCTGGAGTGTCGGGGGACAGCCCCAGCATTTT.

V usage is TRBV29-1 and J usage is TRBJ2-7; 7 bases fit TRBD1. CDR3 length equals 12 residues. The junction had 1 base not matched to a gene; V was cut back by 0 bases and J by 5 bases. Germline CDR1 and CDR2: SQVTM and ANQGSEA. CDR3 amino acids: CSVEEGQNEQYF. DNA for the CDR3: TGCAGCGTTGAAGAGGGACAGAACGAGCAGTACTTC.

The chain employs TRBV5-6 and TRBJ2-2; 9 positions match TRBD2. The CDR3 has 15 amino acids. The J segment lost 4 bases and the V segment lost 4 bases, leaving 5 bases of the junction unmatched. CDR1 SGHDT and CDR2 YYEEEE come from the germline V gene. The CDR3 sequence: CASSPGLALTGELFF. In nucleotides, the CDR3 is TGTGCCAGCAGCCCCGGACTAGCGCTCACCGGGGAGCTGTTTTTT.

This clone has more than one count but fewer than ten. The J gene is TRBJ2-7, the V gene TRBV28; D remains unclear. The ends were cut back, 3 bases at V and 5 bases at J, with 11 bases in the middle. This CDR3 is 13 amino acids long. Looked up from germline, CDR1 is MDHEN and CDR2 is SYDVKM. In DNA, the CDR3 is TGTGCCAGCAGTTTCCCCATACTCCACGAGCAGTACTTC. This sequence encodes CASSFPILHEQYF.

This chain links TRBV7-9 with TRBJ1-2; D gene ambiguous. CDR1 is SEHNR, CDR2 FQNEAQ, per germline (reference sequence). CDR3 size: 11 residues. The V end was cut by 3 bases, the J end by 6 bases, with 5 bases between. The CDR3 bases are TGTGCCAGCAGCTTTCAGGATGGCTACACCTTC. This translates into CASSFQDGYTF.